The 21 T cell receptor beta chains reported below all come from one sample, sequenced in a study of T cell responses to AZD1222 COVID-19 vaccine. Produced via immunoSEQ multiplex PCR; TCRdb's table is partial and in-frame only. The data contain roughly 120,000 clones, about 86% of them singletons. Sequenced material: peripheral blood, taken on day 0 of AZD1222 vaccination. These receptors all come from an adult in good health.

The chain uses TRBV19 and TRBJ1-5, with D unclear. This CDR3 is built from 17 residues. Trimming removed 5 bases from V and 1 base from J, with 18 bases in between. Germline CDR1 is LNHDA and CDR2 is SQIVND (reference sequence). CDR3 protein: CASSSQPGGYSNQPQHF. CDR3 coding DNA: TGTGCCAGTAGTTCCCAACCTGGCGGTTACAGCAATCAGCCCCAGCATTTT.

This sequence joins TRBV24-1 and TRBJ2-5; D gene unclear. The CDR3 runs to 11 residues. Germline V gives CDR1 KGHDR, CDR2 SFDVKD. V was cut by 9 bases and J by 4 bases, with 8 bases left in between. The CDR3 sequence: CATGEAETQYF. The DNA for the CDR3 is TGTGCCACCGGAGAGGCAGAGACCCAGTACTTC.

The chain joins TRBV18 to TRBJ2-1, with D maybe TRBD1 (7 bases). The V end was cut by 5 bases, the J end by 12 bases, with 11 bases between. The CDR3 runs to 11 residues. Germline lookup yields CDR1 KGHSH and CDR2 LQKENI. CDR3 sequence reads: CASSTRGVQFF. The CDR3 nucleotides read TGTGCCAGCTCAACCAGGGGGGTGCAGTTCTTC.

The V gene is TRBV9, the J gene TRBJ1-5, with D uncertain. Per the germline V gene, CDR1 is SGDLS and CDR2 is YYNGEE. V was cut by 3 bases and J by 9 bases, with 10 bases left in between. The CDR3 consists of 12 residues. The CDR3 nucleotides read TGTGCCAGCAGCGGAGTTGCGGGGCCCCAGCATTTT. Amino acid sequence: CASSGVAGPQHF.

The chain links TRBV20-1 to TRBJ2-7; D call uncertain. Trimming removed 1 base from V and 3 bases from J, with 4 bases in between. Germline CDR1 and CDR2: DFQATT and SNEGSKA (reference sequence). The CDR3 length is 11 residues. Written as DNA, the CDR3 is TGCAGTGCTAGAGTCTTCTACGAGCAGTACTTC. It is translated as CSARVFYEQYF.

Regarding this clone: At one boundary the junction diverges from the germline segment, which might be a read error. This chain links TRBV6-5 with TRBJ1-3; D uncertain. Germline V gene data show CDR1 as MNHEY and CDR2 as SVGAGI. This CDR3 comprises 14 residues. The CDR3 DNA sequence: TGTGCCACCAGTTTTGACAAAGCTGGAAACACCATATATTTT. Protein: CATSFDKAGNTIYF.

The rearrangement joins TRBV19 to TRBJ2-7; TRBD1 matches at 9 bases. The CDR3 totals 14 residues. V shed 6 bases, J shed 3 bases, and the junction held 6 bases outside the gene matches. CDR1 and CDR2 (germline): LNHDA, SQIVND (reference sequence). The CDR3 reads CASRGTGGIYEQYF. DNA for the CDR3: TGTGCCAGTAGAGGAACAGGGGGCATCTACGAGCAGTACTTC.

The table lists this clone with a few counts. Additional DNA sequences in this sample encode the identical CDR3. The CDR3 DNA reads as TGTGCCAGCAGTACCAGCAATCAGCCCCAGCATTTT. Protein sequence: CASSTSNQPQHF. The rearrangement joins TRBV12-3 or TRBV12-4 to TRBJ1-5; D remains unclear. The CDR3 spans 12 residues. V dropped 5 bases and J dropped 1 base, with 3 bases sitting between them.

The CDR3 region has the DNA TGTGCCAGCAGCGAACCCAACAGGGGTTATGGCTACACCTTC. Translating it yields CASSEPNRGYGYTF. V and J are TRBV5-4 and TRBJ1-2, with 7 bases that match TRBD1. Germline V gene lookup returns CDR1 SGHNT and CDR2 YYREEE (reference sequence). V shed 4 bases, J shed 5 bases, and the junction held 8 bases outside the gene matches. CDR3 length: 14 residues.

CDR3: CASSLQQGNNEQFF. Written as DNA, the CDR3 is TGCGCCAGCAGCTTACAACAGGGGAACAATGAGCAGTTCTTC. This chain links TRBV5-1 with TRBJ2-1; 7 bases are a match to TRBD1. The V gene end was trimmed by 2 bases and the J gene end by 5 bases; junction bases not matched to a gene: 4. Germline V gene data show CDR1 as SGHRS and CDR2 as YFSETQ. The CDR3 spans 14 residues.

The V call is TRBV6-6, the J call TRBJ2-2; possible D gene TRBD2, 6 bases. Germline assignment: CDR1 MNHNY and CDR2 SVGAGI (reference sequence). With 2 bases removed from V and 5 bases from J, the gap between germline ends came to 12 bases. The CDR3 consists of 15 residues. The CDR3 nucleotides are TGTGCCAGCAGTTACGCCTCGGGGGTTACCGGGGAGCTGTTTTTT. It encodes CASSYASGVTGELFF.

The chain combines TRBV24-1 with TRBJ2-1; D ambiguous. Trimming pared 12 bases from V and 8 bases from J, leaving 10 bases between. The CDR3 length is 10 residues. CDR1 and CDR2 (germline): KGHDR, SFDVKD. CDR3 sequence reads: CASPPDEQFF. The CDR3, as DNA: TGTGCCTCCCCGCCAGATGAGCAGTTCTTC.

V is TRBV14 and J is TRBJ1-1; 9 nucleotides line up with TRBD1. Looked up from germline, CDR1 is SGHDN and CDR2 is FVKESK. J was trimmed by 10 bases and V by 4 bases; bases with no gene match: 4. There are 12 residues in the CDR3. CDR3 residues: CASSPDRGRAFF. CDR3 nucleotide sequence: TGTGCCAGCAGCCCGGACAGGGGACGAGCTTTCTTT.

The rearrangement links TRBV2 to TRBJ2-5, with 9 bases fitting TRBD1. The germline gives CDR1 SNHLY, CDR2 FYNNEI. The CDR3 is made up of 14 amino acids. Unmatched junction bases numbered 3, after V lost 1 base and J lost 6 bases. This chain's CDR3 is CASSEEGQGQTQYF. In nucleotides, the CDR3 is TGTGCCAGCAGTGAAGAGGGACAGGGCCAGACCCAGTACTTC. The complete variable domain, with remaining parts taken from reference TRBV2 and TRBJ2-5, reads EPEVTQTPSHQVTQMGQEVILRCVPISNHLYFYWYRQILGQKVEFLVSFYNNEISEKSEIFDDQFSVERPDGSNFTLKIRSTKLEDSAMYFCASSEEGQGQTQYFGPGTRLLVL.

V gene TRBV28 combines with J gene TRBJ2-1; tentative D call: TRBD2 (7 bases). V lost 3 bases and J 5 bases, leaving 17 bases between the germline ends. The CDR3 has 16 residues. Germline CDR1 is MDHEN and CDR2 is SYDVKM. The CDR3 sequence is CASSLRRGGRNNEQFF. The CDR3 nucleotides read TGTGCCAGCAGTTTGAGAAGGGGGGGCCGGAACAATGAGCAGTTCTTC.

The rearrangement links TRBV27 to TRBJ1-5; D unclear. The ends were cut back, 6 bases at V and 9 bases at J, with 15 bases in the middle. Germline CDR1 is MNHEY and CDR2 is SMNVEV (reference sequence). This CDR3 has 13 residues. As DNA, the CDR3 is TGTGCCAGCAGCCCAAATGGGGTACGGCCCCAGCATTTT. It encodes CASSPNGVRPQHF.

The chain combines TRBV7-9 with TRBJ2-3, with D unresolved. Trimming cost V 2 bases and J 0 bases, with 6 bases left between them. Germline V gene sequence: CDR1 SEHNR, CDR2 FQNEAQ (reference sequence). The CDR3 has 14 amino acids. The CDR3, as DNA: TGTGCCAGCAGCTTACACGGGAGCACAGATACGCAGTATTTT. Amino acid sequence: CASSLHGSTDTQYF.

This sequence joins TRBV9 and TRBJ2-3, with D tentatively TRBD2 (5 bases). CDR1 and CDR2 (germline): SGDLS, YYNGEE. V lost 4 bases and J 0 bases, leaving 15 bases between the germline ends. This CDR3 is built from 16 residues. The CDR3 coding sequence is TGTGCCAGCAGCACGTTTAGCGTCGATAGCACAGATACGCAGTATTTT. Translation: CASSTFSVDSTDTQYF.

This chain connects TRBV4-3 to TRBJ2-1; 9 bases map to TRBD1. In germline, CDR1 is LGHNA, CDR2 YSLEER. The CDR3 has 18 residues. V was pared by 0 bases and J by 3 bases, with 9 bases of the junction left unmatched. The CDR3 DNA follows: TGCGCCAGCAGCCAAGATCTCCCCGGGACAGGGTACTACAATGAGCAGTTCTTC. Residues: CASSQDLPGTGYYNEQFF.

This rearrangement joins TRBV28 to TRBJ1-5, with D possibly being TRBD1 (6 bases). The CDR3 has 14 amino acids. V was cut by 6 bases and J by 5 bases, with 14 bases left in between. The germline gives CDR1 MDHEN, CDR2 SYDVKM. The CDR3 loop reads CASSRGGSDQPQHF. The CDR3 DNA follows: TGTGCCAGCAGCCGAGGGGGATCCGATCAGCCCCAGCATTTT.

The chain employs TRBV25-1 and TRBJ2-7; perhaps D is TRBD1 or TRBD2 (5 bases each). CDR1 and CDR2 from the germline V gene are MGHDK and SYGVNS. The CDR3 covers 15 residues. V lost 2 bases, J lost 3 bases, and 14 bases lay in between. CDR3 amino acids: CASSEPGPPNYEQYF. The DNA of the CDR3 is TGTGCCAGCAGTGAACCGGGACCCCCAAACTACGAGCAGTACTTC.